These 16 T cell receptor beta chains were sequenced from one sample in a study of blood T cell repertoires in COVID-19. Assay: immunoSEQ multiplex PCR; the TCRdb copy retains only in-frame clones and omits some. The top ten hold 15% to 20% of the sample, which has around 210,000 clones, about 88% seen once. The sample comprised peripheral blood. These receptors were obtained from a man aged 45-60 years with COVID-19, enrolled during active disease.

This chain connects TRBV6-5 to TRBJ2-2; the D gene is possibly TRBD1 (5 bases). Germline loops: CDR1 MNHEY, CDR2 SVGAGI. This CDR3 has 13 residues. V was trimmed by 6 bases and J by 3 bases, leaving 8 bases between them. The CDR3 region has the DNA TGTGCCAGCAGCCTCAGGGACACCGGGGAGCTGTTTTTT. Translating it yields CASSLRDTGELFF.

Here the CDR3 reads CASSWGPGSLNQPQHF. For the CDR3, the DNA is TGTGCCAGTAGTTGGGGGCCGGGGTCCCTTAATCAGCCCCAGCATTTT. This rearrangement joins TRBV19 to TRBJ1-5; possible D gene TRBD1, 6 bases. Germline V gene sequence: CDR1 LNHDA, CDR2 SQIVND (reference sequence). CDR3 length equals 16 residues. Trimming stripped 5 bases from V and 4 bases from J, with 18 bases between. The full variable domain, rest sourced from reference TRBV19 and TRBJ1-5, is DGGITQSPKYLFRKEGQNVTLSCEQNLNHDAMYWYRQDPGQGLRLIYYSQIVNDFQKGDIAEGYSVSREKKESFPLTVTSAQKNPTAFYLCASSWGPGSLNQPQHFGDGTRLSIL.

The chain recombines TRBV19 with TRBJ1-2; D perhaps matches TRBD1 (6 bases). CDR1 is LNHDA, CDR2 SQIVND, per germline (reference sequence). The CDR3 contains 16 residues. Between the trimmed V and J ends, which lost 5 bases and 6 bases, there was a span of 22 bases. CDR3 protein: CASSETGTSDWDGYTF. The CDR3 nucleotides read TGTGCCAGTAGTGAAACCGGGACATCGGATTGGGATGGCTACACCTTC.

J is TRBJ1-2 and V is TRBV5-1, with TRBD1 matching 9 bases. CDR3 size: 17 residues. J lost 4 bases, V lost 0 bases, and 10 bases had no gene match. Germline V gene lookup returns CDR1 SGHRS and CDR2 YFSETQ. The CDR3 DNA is TGCGCCAGCAGCTTGGACCTCCAGGACAGGGGCGGCTATGGCTACACCTTC. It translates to CASSLDLQDRGGYGYTF.

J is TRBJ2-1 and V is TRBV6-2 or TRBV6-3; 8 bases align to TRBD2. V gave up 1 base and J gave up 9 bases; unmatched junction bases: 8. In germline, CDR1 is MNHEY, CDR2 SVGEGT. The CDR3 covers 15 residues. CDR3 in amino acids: CASSYFPERGREQFF. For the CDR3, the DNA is TGTGCCAGCAGTTACTTCCCCGAGCGGGGGCGTGAGCAGTTCTTC.

This chain's CDR3 is CASSPGTGGPNEKLFF. The CDR3, as DNA: TGTGCCAGCAGCCCCGGGACAGGGGGCCCTAATGAAAAACTGTTTTTT. The V call is TRBV7-9, the J call TRBJ1-4; TRBD1 aligns across 12 bases. Germline lookup yields CDR1 SEHNR and CDR2 FQNEAQ (reference sequence). V lost 5 bases and J lost 3; bases outside the gene matches: 4. The CDR3 has 16 residues.

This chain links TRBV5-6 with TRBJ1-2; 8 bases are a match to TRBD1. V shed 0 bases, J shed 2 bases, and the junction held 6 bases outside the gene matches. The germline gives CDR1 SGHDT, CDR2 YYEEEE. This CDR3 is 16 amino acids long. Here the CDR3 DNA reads TGTGCCAGCAGCTTGGTAGGACAGGGTGCGAACTATGGCTACACCTTC. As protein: CASSLVGQGANYGYTF.

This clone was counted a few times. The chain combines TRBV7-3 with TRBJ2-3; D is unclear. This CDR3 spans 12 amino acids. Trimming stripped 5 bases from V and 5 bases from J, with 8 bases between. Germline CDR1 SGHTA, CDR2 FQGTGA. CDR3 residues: CASSAGGDTQYF. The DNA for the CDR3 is TGTGCCAGCAGCGCAGGTGGAGATACGCAGTATTTT.

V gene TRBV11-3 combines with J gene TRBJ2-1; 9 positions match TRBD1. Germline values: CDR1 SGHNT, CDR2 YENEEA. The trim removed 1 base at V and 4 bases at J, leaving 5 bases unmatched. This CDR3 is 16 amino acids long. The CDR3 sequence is CASSLAGTGKYNEQFF. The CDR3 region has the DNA TGTGCCAGCAGCTTAGCCGGGACAGGGAAATACAATGAGCAGTTCTTC.

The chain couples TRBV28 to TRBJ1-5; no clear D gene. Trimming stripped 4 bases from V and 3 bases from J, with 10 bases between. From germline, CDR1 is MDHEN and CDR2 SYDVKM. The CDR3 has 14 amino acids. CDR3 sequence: CASSSGLANQPQHF. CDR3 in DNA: TGTGCCAGCAGTTCCGGGTTGGCCAATCAGCCCCAGCATTTT.

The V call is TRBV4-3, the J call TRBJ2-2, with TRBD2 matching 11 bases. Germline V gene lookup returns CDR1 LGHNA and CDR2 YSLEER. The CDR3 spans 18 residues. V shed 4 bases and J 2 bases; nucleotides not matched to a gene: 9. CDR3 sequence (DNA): TGCGCCAGCAGCCGAGGGGCTAGCGGGGGGCCAAACACCGGGGAGCTGTTTTTT. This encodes CASSRGASGGPNTGELFF.

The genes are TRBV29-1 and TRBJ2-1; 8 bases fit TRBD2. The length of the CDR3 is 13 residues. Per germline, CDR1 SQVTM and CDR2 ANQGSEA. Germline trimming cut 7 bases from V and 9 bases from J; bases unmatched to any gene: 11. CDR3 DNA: TGCAGCGCCGGGACTAGGAGGTTTGGTGAGCAGTTCTTC. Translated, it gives CSAGTRRFGEQFF.

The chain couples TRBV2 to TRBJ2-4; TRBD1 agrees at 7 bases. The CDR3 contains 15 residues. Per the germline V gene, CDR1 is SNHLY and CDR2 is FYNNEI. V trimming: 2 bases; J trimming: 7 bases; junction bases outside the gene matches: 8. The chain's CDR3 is CASSERVTGLNIQYF. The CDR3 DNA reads TGTGCCAGCAGTGAAAGGGTGACAGGGCTGAACATTCAGTACTTC.

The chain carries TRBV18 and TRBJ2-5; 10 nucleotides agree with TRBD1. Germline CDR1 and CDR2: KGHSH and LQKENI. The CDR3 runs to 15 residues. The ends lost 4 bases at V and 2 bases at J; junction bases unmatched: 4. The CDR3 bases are TGTGCCAGCTCACGACAGGGGGCTCTTCAAGAGACCCAGTACTTC. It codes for CASSRQGALQETQYF.

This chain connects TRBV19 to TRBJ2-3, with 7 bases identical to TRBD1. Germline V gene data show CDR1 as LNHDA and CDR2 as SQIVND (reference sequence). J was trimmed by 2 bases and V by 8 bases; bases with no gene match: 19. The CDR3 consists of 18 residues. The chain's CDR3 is CASSISATQGVNTDTQYF. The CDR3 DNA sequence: TGTGCCAGTTCGATTAGCGCAACCCAGGGGGTCAACACAGATACGCAGTATTTT.

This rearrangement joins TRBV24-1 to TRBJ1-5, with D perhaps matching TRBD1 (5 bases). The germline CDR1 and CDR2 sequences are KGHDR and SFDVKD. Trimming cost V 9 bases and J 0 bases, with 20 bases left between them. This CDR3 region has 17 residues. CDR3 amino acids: CATPVSGDVSSNQPQHF. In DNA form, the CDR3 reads TGTGCCACCCCGGTGTCGGGGGACGTAAGTAGCAATCAGCCCCAGCATTTT.